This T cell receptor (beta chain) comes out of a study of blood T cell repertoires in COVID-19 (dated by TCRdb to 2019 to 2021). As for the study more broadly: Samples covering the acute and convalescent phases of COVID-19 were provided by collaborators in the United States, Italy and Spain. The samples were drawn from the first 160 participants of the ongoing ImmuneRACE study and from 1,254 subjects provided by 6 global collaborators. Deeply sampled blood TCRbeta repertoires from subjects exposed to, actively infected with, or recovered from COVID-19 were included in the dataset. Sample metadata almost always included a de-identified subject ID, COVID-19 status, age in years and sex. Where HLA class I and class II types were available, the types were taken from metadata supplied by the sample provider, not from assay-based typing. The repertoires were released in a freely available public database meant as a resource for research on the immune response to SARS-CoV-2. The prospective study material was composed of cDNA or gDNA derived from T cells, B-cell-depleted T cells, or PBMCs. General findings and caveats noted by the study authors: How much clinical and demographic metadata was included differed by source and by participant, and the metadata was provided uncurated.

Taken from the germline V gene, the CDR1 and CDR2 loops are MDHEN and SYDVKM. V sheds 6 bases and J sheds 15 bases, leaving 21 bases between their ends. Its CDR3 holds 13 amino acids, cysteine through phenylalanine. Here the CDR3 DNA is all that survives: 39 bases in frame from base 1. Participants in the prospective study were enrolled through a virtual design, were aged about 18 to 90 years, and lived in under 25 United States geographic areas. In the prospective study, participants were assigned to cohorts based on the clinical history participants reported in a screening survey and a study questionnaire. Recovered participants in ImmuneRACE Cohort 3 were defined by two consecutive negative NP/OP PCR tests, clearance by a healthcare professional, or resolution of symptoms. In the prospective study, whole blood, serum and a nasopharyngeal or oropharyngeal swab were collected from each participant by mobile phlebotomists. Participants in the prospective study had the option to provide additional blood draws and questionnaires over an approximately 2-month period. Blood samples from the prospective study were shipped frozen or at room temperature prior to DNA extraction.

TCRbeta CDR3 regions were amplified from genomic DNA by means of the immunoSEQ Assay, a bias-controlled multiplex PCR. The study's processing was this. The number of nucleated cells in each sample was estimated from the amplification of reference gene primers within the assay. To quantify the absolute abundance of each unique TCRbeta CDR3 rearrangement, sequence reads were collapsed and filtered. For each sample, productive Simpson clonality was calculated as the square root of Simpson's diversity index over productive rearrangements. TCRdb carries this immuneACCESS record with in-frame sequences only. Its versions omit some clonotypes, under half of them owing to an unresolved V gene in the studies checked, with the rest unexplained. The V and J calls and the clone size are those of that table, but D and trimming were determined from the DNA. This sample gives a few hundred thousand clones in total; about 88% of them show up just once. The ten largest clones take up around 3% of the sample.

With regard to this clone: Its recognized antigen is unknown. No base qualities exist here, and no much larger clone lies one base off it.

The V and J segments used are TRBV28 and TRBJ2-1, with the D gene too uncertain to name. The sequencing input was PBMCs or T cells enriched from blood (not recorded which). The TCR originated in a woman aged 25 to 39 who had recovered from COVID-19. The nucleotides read TGTGCCAGCAGCCCACAAGTCCCACAGAATAGGTTCTTC. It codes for CASSPQVPQNRFF.